Below are 5 T cell receptor beta chains sequenced from a single sample in a study of blood T cells in healthy people across ages (dated by TCRdb to 2014 to 2015). The library was produced with 5' RACE. Sequencer: Illumina HiSeq 2500. The second PCR ran for roughly 6 to 11 cycles and used a J-beta primer mix along with a sample-barcoded 5' primer. TCRdb redid the processing of the public reads, applying fastp at Q25 and MiXCR, and retained in-frame beta chains. Rows merge per CDR3 protein into single entries with the most common DNA and genes. The table for this sample lists about 670,000 distinct CDR3 sequences; 52% of them were counted only once. Roughly 14% of the sample is in the top ten clones. Input material: blood. All receptors come from a woman of 80 years or more in good health.

This clonotype showed up just a few times. The junction does not match germline at one end; this may be a read error. The V call is TRBV18, the J call TRBJ2-5, with a weak D call TRBD1 (6 bases). CDR1 and CDR2 from the germline V gene are KGHSH and LQKENI. The CDR3 has 14 residues. CDR3 region: CSSSIQGRQETQYF. The CDR3 DNA follows: TGTTCCAGCTCGATACAGGGACGGCAAGAGACCCAGTACTTC.

In regard to this clonotype: This could be a read error, since a much larger clone is one nucleotide away. The chain recombines TRBV5-1 with TRBJ2-1; weak D call: TRBD1 (5 bases). CDR1 and CDR2 (germline): SGHRS, YFSETQ. The CDR3 length is 15 residues. The DNA for the CDR3 is TGCACCAGCAGCTTGGTACAGGTACCTTACAATGAGCAGTTCTTC. It encodes CTSSLVQVPYNEQFF.

A word on this clonotype: This may be a read error, as it is one base from a much larger clone. The CDR3: CASSVVGRSSYEQYF. The CDR3 nucleotides read TGTGCCAGCAGCGTCGTGGGGAGAAGCTCCTACGAGCAGTACTTC. The chain couples TRBV5-6 to TRBJ2-7, with D tentatively TRBD2 (5 bases). Looked up from germline, CDR1 is SGHDT and CDR2 is YYEEEE. The V end lost 4 bases, the J end lost 0 bases, and 14 bases lay between the germline ends. The CDR3 has 15 residues.

V usage is TRBV10-3 and J usage is TRBJ2-2; perhaps TRBD2 as D (5 bases). The germline V gene encodes CDR1 ENHRY and CDR2 SYGVKD. This CDR3 has 13 residues. Trimming shortened V by 3 bases and J by 6 bases, and 8 bases separated the two germline ends. Here the CDR3 reads CAISDEGPGELFF. CDR3 nucleotide sequence: TGTGCCATCAGTGATGAGGGTCCCGGGGAGCTGTTTTTT.

Details on this clonotype: This may arise from a read error, as a much more abundant clone is one base away. The genes are TRBV20-1 and TRBJ2-1; no clear D gene. Germline CDR1 and CDR2: DFQATT and SNEGSKA (reference sequence). CDR3 length: 16 residues. CDR3 DNA: TGCAGTGCGCCAACCGGGCCAATCAGCTCCTACAATGAGCAGGTCTTC. Amino acids: CSAPTGPISSYNEQVF.